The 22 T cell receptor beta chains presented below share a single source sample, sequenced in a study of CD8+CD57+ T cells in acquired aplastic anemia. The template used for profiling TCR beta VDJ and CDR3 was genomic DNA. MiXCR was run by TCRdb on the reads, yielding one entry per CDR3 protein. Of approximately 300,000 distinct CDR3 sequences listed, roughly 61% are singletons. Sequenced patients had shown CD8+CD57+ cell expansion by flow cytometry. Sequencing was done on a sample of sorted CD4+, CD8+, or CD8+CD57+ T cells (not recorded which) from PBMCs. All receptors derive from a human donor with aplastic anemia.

CDR3 DNA: TGTGCCACCAGCCCGCCAGGGCTGAACACTGAAGCTTTCTTT. It is translated as CATSPPGLNTEAFF. V usage is TRBV15 and J usage is TRBJ1-1; tentatively, D is TRBD1 (5 bases). The CDR3 is made up of 14 amino acids. CDR1 and CDR2 from the germline V gene are LNHNV and YYDKDF (reference sequence). V lost 5 bases, J lost 0 bases, and 10 bases lay in between.

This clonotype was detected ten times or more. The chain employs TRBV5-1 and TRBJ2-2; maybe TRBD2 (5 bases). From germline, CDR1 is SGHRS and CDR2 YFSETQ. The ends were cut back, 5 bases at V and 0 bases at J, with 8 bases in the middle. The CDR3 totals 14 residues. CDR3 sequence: CASREGTNTGELFF. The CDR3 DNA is TGCGCCAGCAGAGAGGGAACGAACACCGGGGAGCTGTTTTTT.

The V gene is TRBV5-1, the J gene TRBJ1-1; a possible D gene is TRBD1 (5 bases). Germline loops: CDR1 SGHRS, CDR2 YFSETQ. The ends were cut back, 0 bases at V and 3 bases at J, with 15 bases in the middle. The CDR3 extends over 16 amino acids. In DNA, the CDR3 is TGCGCCAGCAGCTTGGGTTCGGGCAGGGCGGACACTGAAGCTTTCTTT. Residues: CASSLGSGRADTEAFF. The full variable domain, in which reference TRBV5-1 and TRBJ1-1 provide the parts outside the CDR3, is KAGVTQTPRYLIKTRGQQVTLSCSPISGHRSVSWYQQTPGQGLQFLFEYFSETQRNKGNFPGRFSGRQFSNSRSEMNVSTLELGDSALYLCASSLGSGRADTEAFFGQGTRLTVV.

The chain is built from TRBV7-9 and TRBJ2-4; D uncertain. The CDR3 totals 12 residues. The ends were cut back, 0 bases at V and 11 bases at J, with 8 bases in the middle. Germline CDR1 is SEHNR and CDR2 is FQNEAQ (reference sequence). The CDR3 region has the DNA TGTGCCAGCAGCTTAGCGCAAGGATTTCAGTACTTC. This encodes CASSLAQGFQYF.

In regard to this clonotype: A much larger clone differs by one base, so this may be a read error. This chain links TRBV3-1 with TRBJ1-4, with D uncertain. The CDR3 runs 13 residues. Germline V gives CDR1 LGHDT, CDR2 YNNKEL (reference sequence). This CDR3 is CASSQGGGEKPFF. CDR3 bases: TGTGCCAGCAGCCAAGGGGGTGGTGAAAAACCGTTTTTT.

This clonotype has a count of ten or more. CDR3 protein: CASSQNFIGSTSGNTIYF. The CDR3 DNA sequence: TGTGCCAGCAGCCAAAATTTCATCGGGTCAACCTCTGGAAACACCATATATTTT. J is TRBJ1-3 and V is TRBV4-2; no reliable D call. The V gene's germline CDR1 is LGHNA and CDR2 YNFKEQ. V shed 2 bases and J shed 0 bases, with 17 bases lying between them. The length of the CDR3 is 18 residues.

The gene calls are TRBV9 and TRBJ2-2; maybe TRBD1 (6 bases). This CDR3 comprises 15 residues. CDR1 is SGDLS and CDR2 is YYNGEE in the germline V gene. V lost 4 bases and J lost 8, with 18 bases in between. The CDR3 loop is CASSTGQRPVGELFF. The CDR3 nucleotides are TGTGCCAGCAGCACTGGACAGCGCCCAGTTGGGGAGCTGTTTTTT.

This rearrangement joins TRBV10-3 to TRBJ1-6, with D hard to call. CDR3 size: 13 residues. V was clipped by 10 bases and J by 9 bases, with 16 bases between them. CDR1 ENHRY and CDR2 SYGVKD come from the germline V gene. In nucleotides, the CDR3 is TGTGCCAGCAGCCAAGACTTGAGTTCACCCCTCCACTTT. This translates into CASSQDLSSPLHF.

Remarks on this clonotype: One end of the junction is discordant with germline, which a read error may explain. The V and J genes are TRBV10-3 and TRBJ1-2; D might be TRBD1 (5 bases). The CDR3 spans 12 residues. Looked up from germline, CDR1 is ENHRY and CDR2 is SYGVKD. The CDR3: CAAGGVDYSYTF. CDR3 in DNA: TGTGCTGCCGGGGGTGTGGACTATAGCTACACCTTC.

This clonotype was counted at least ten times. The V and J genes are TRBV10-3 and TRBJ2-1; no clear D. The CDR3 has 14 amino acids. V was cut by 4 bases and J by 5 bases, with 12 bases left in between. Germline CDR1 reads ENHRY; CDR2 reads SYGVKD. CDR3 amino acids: CAISVTTSNNEQFF. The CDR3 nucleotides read TGTGCCATCAGTGTAACAACGTCTAACAATGAGCAGTTCTTC.

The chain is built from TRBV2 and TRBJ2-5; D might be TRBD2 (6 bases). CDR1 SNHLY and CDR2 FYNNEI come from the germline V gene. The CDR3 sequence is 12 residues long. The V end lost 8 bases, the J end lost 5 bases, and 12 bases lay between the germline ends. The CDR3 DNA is TGTGCCAGCCTTCGGGGGTGGGAGACCCAGTACTTC. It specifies CASLRGWETQYF.

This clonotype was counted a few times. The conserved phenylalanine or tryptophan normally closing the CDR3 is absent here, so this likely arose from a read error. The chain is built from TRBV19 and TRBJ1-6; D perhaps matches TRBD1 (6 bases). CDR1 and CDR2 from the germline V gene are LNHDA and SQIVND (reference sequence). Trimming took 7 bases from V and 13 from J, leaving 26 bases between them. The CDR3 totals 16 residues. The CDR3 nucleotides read TGTGCCAGTACTACCGGTAGGCAGGGGACATTGTCGCCCCTCCACTTG. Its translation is CASTTGRQGTLSPLHL.

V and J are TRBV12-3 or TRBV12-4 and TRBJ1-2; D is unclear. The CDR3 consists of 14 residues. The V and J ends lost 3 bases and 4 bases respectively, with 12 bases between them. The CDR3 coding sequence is TGTGCCAGCAGTTTGGGAGGTCCCAGCTATGGCTACACCTTC. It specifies CASSLGGPSYGYTF.

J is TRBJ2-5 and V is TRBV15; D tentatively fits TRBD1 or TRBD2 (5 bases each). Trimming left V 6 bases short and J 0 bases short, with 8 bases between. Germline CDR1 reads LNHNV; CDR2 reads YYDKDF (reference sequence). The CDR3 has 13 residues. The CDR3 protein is CATSRGYQETQYF. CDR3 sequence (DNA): TGTGCCACCAGTCGGGGCTACCAAGAGACCCAGTACTTC.

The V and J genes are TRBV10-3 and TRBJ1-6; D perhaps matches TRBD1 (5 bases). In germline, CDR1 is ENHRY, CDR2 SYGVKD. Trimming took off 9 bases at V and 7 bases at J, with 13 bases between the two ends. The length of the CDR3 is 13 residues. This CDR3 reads CAIAGPGNSPLHF. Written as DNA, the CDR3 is TGTGCCATAGCGGGGCCAGGGAATTCACCCCTCCACTTT.

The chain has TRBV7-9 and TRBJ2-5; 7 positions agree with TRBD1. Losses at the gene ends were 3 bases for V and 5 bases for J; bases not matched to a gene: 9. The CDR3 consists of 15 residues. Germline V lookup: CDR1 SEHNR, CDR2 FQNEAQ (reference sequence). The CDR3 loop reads CASSLVGARGETQYF. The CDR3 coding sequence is TGTGCCAGCAGCTTGGTGGGGGCCAGGGGGGAGACCCAGTACTTC.

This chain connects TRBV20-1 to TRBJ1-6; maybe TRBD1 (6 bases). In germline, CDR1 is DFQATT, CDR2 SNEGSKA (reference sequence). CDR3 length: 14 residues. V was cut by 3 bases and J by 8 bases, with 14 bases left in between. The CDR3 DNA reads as TGCAGTGCTAGCCTCATGGGGGCTGATTCACCCCTCCACTTT. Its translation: CSASLMGADSPLHF.

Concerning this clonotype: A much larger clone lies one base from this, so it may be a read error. The CDR3 DNA reads TGTGCCAGCGGTGAAATGGCGGGGGAGCAGTTCTTC. The encoded protein is CASGEMAGEQFF. V usage is TRBV6-5 and J usage is TRBJ2-1; D may be TRBD2 (6 bases). In germline, CDR1 is MNHEY, CDR2 SVGAGI. V was clipped by 8 bases and J by 10 bases, with 15 bases between them. This CDR3 has 12 residues.

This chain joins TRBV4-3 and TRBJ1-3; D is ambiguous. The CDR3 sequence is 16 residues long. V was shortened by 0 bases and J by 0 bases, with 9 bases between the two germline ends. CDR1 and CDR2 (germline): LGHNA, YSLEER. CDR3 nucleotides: TGCGCCAGCAGCCAAGATAGTGGCAGCTCTGGAAACACCATATATTTT. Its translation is CASSQDSGSSGNTIYF.

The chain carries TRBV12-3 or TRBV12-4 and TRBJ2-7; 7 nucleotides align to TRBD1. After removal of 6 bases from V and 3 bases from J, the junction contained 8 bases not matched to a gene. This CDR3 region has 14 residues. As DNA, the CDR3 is TGTGCCAGCAGAAAACCGGGACAGAACTACGAGCAGTACTTC. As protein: CASRKPGQNYEQYF.

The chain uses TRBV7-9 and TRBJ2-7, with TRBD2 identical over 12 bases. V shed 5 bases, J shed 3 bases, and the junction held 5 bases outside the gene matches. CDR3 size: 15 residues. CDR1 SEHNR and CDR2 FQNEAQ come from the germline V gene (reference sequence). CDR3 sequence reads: CASSVTTSGSYEQYF. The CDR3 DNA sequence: TGTGCCAGCAGCGTAACGACTAGCGGGAGCTACGAGCAGTACTTC. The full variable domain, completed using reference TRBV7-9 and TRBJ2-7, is DTGVSQNPRHKITKRGQNVTFRCDPISEHNRLYWYRQTLGQGPEFLTYFQNEAQLEKSRLLSDRFSAERPKGSFSTLEIQRTEQGDSAMYLCASSVTTSGSYEQYFGPGTRLTVT.

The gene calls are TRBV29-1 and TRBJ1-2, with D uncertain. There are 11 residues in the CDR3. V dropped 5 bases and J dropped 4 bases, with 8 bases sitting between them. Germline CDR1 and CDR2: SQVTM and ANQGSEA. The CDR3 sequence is CSVKASYGYTF. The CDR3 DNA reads TGCAGCGTTAAAGCCAGCTATGGCTACACCTTC.